This T cell receptor (beta chain) was found in a study of molecular identifiers for immune sequencing clone quantification. Study context: In the replicates, RNA derived from about 19,000 or 110,000 naive CD8 cells was divided into five parts, and four were sequenced. Study outcomes and limitations: Highly expanded clone sizes could be underestimated by identical TCR molecules that share a barcode.

Naive CD8 libraries were made from about 19,000 to 1,100,000 sorted cells, and they used 10%, 30% or 50% RNA. Sorting was used to obtain naive CD8 T cells (CD8+CD4-CCR7+CD45RA+). In TCRdb, the PCR reads were re-called with MiXCR into one record per CDR3 protein. The sample yields 62,000 or so distinct CDR3 sequences, 15% to 20% seen once. This clonotype came up many times. The antigen is undetermined. The CDR3 covers 16 residues. V shed 5 bases, J shed 7 bases, and the junction held 14 bases outside the gene matches. Germline assignment: CDR1 SGHTA and CDR2 FQGNSA. The TCR was taken from a human donor in good health. Some libraries in this study had Jurkat cell RNA spiked in. The V gene is TRBV7-2, the J gene TRBJ2-1; 7 positions match TRBD2. Sample: naive CD8+ T cells from blood, with Jurkat cell RNA spiked in. As to subset: FACS-sorted CD8+CD4-CCR7+CD45RA+ naive T cells. CDR3 DNA: TGTGCCAGCAGCGTGTTTGGGCGGGAGTTAAGGAATGAGCAGTTCTTC. It codes for CASSVFGRELRNEQFF. Full variable domain (rest looked up from reference TRBV7-2 and TRBJ2-1): GAGVSQSPSNKVTEKGKDVELRCDPISGHTALYWYRQSLGQGLEFLIYFQGNSAPDKSGLPSDRFSAERTGGSVSTLTIQRTQQEDSAVYLCASSVFGRELRNEQFFGPGTRLTVL.